This T cell receptor beta chain is drawn from a study of cytomegalovirus exposure and HLA in healthy donors. Germline values: CDR1 MNHEY, CDR2 SMNVEV (reference sequence). Trimming cost V 5 bases and J 7 bases; bases outside gene matches: 7. The CDR3 totals 14 residues. In regard to this clone: Its target is unknown.

PCR employed 60 Vbeta and 13 Jbeta primers. This table comes from immunoSEQ multiplex PCR, and its TCRdb copy is limited to in-frame clones, with some not included. The sample shows 140,000 to 150,000 clones, approximately 72% of them seen only once. Study observations and caveats: Across donors, sequencing depth was assumed by presence/absence analyses to be roughly uniform. The study carried out a later analysis of TCR beta sequences. It associated roughly 17,000 of them with specific HLA alleles at a false discovery rate of 0.05. TCR beta V segments were, for the most part, productive about 87% or about 30% of the time in an earlier analysis. V- and J-gene trimming in TCR beta was tied to a missense DCLRE1C variant by an analysis performed later.

This rearrangement joins TRBV27 to TRBJ1-5; TRBD1 matches 8 bases. Sequenced sample: PBMCs. This TCR came from a woman aged 55-75 years in good health and CMV-seronegative. Written as DNA, the CDR3 is TGTGCCAGCAGTACCACAGGGGGGGGACAGCCCCAGCATTTT. It is translated as CASSTTGGGQPQHF.